This T cell receptor (beta chain) appears in the sequencing data of a study of monozygotic twins with inflammatory bowel disease. TCRdb reworked the 5' RACE reads into one entry per CDR3 protein, no DNA. This listing includes around 370,000 distinct CDR3 sequences. The study, taken as a whole, reports: Part of the variability in patient repertoires may have come from differing immunosuppressive treatments.

Germline V CDR1 and CDR2: MNHNS, SASEGT. CDR3 length: 13 residues. Every donor provided one blood sample measuring around 2.4 ml. With respect to this clonotype: Its antigen remains unknown.

This receptor was obtained from a human donor with ulcerative colitis or Crohn's disease, or a healthy co-twin of an affected twin (not recorded which). Sequencing input: blood. This rearrangement joins TRBV6-1 to TRBJ1-1; absent DNA, TCRdb's TRBD1 call cannot be checked. The CDR3 sequence is CASRPGQYTEAFF.